Below, 3 T cell receptor beta chains from the same sample are listed, as sequenced in a study of control samples from healthy donors and cancer patients. The repertoire was sequenced with immunoSEQ multiplex PCR; TCRdb's copy has only in-frame clones and lacks some. The data contain around 180,000 clones, approximately 94% of them singletons. The sample consisted of blood. The source of these receptors is a woman aged 18-35 years in good health.

V and J are TRBV27 and TRBJ2-1; TRBD2 matches 9 bases. Looked up from germline, CDR1 is MNHEY and CDR2 is SMNVEV (reference sequence). This CDR3 comprises 15 residues. Trimming at V came to 6 bases and at J to 5 bases, leaving 8 bases not matched to a gene. The CDR3 reads CASRLPSGNHNEQFF. CDR3 coding DNA: TGTGCCAGCAGACTTCCTAGCGGGAACCACAATGAGCAGTTCTTC.

The chain is built from TRBV7-6 and TRBJ2-3; maybe TRBD1 (6 bases). The CDR3 has 15 residues. Trimming took off 0 bases at V and 0 bases at J, with 7 bases between the two ends. Germline V gives CDR1 SGHVS, CDR2 FNYEAQ. The CDR3 DNA is TGTGCCAGCAGCTTAGCGGGGGCAAGCACAGATACGCAGTATTTT. Amino acid sequence: CASSLAGASTDTQYF.

The chain recombines TRBV10-2 with TRBJ2-1; 7 bases map to TRBD1. The V segment lost 6 bases and the J segment 0 bases; nucleotides outside the gene matches: 5. Germline CDR1 is WSHSY and CDR2 is SAAADI. This CDR3 contains 15 residues. This CDR3 reads CASSLDRASYNEQFF. The CDR3 coding sequence is TGCGCCAGCAGCCTTGACAGGGCCTCCTACAATGAGCAGTTCTTC.